These 31 T cell receptor beta chains were all obtained from the same sample, sequenced in a study of early T cells in non-severe SARS-CoV-2 infection. One entry per CDR3 protein, called by TCRdb with MiXCR from the 5' RACE reads. The sample includes some 50,000 distinct CDR3 sequences, roughly 10% of them seen just once. Sample: whole blood. Receptors were obtained from an adult who was a healthcare worker with PCR-confirmed SARS-CoV-2 infection or an uninfected control (not recorded which).

This clonotype has at least ten counts. The chain joins TRBV12-5 to TRBJ2-3; TRBD1 matches 9 bases. The ends lost 5 bases at V and 1 base at J; junction bases unmatched: 7. Germline V lookup: CDR1 LGHNT, CDR2 FRNRAP. The CDR3 has 16 amino acids. CDR3 amino acids: CASGGNRGPGTDTQYF. CDR3 DNA sequence: TGTGCTAGTGGTGGGAACAGGGGGCCAGGCACAGATACGCAGTATTTT. The variable domain in full, with the rest retrieved from reference TRBV12-5 and TRBJ2-3, is DARVTQTPRHKVTEMGQEVTMRCQPILGHNTVFWYRQTMMQGLELLAYFRNRAPLDDSGMPKDRFSAEMPDATLATLKIQPSEPRDSAVYFCASGGNRGPGTDTQYFGPGTRLTVL.

This clonotype was observed at least ten times. Relative to the germline gene, one junction end is altered; a read error may explain this. The CDR3 DNA reads TGTGCTAGCAGCTTAGGAACAGCGGGACCCTACAATGAGCAGTTCTTC. This translates into CASSLGTAGPYNEQFF. The rearrangement joins TRBV7-7 to TRBJ2-1, with TRBD2 identical over 7 bases. Germline-derived CDR1 and CDR2 are SSHAT and FNYEAQ (reference sequence). The CDR3 is 16 amino acids.

V usage is TRBV29-1 and J usage is TRBJ2-5; D possibly corresponds to TRBD2 (6 bases). Germline CDR1 and CDR2: SQVTM and ANQGSEA. V was cut by 7 bases and J by 5 bases, with 17 bases left in between. The length of the CDR3 is 13 residues. CDR3 in amino acids: CSAGTLGQETQYF. Here the CDR3 DNA reads TGCAGCGCAGGGACTTTGGGGCAGGAGACCCAGTACTTC.

This clonotype has more than one count but fewer than ten. This chain's CDR3 is CASSFGLATNEKLFF. DNA of the CDR3: TGCGCCAGCAGCTTTGGGCTTGCAACTAATGAAAAACTGTTTTTT. The chain carries TRBV5-1 and TRBJ1-4; D uncertain. Trimming removed 2 bases from V and 0 bases from J, with 8 bases in between. Per the germline V gene, CDR1 is SGHRS and CDR2 is YFSETQ. This CDR3 has 15 residues.

Concerning this clonotype itself: One end of the junction fails to match germline, which may point to a read error. CDR3 sequence (DNA): TGTGCCAGCACCCAAGGGGGGACAGGGGGTACAGAGAGGAACTTC. As protein: CASTQGGTGGTERNF. The gene calls are TRBV6-1 and TRBJ2-7; TRBD1 aligns across 11 bases. This CDR3 comprises 15 residues. Germline values: CDR1 MNHNS, CDR2 SASEGT.

The V and J genes are TRBV5-1 and TRBJ1-1; 7 bases line up with TRBD1. The J segment lost 6 bases and the V segment lost 3 bases, leaving 8 bases of the junction unmatched. CDR1 SGHRS and CDR2 YFSETQ come from the germline V gene. The CDR3 consists of 14 residues. This chain's CDR3 is CASSSVRGLAEAFF. The DNA for the CDR3 is TGCGCCAGCAGCTCCGTTAGGGGGCTAGCTGAAGCTTTCTTT.

This clonotype was recorded many times. The chain employs TRBV28 and TRBJ2-3; 8 nucleotides match TRBD1. The CDR3 consists of 16 residues. The V and J ends lost 2 bases and 2 bases, in that order; junction bases with no gene match: 6. Germline CDR1 reads MDHEN; CDR2 reads SYDVKM. The CDR3 bases are TGTGCCAGCAGTTTAGCCGGGACAGGAGTCACAGATACGCAGTATTTT. This translates into CASSLAGTGVTDTQYF.

This rearrangement joins TRBV14 to TRBJ1-2; no clear D. CDR3 size: 16 residues. V was shortened by 4 bases and J by 4 bases, with 19 bases between the two germline ends. CDR1 and CDR2 from the germline V gene are SGHDN and FVKESK. CDR3 residues: CASSPGTAGSPYGYTF. CDR3 sequence (DNA): TGTGCCAGCAGCCCCGGCACGGCGGGGTCACCCTATGGCTACACCTTC.

The J gene is TRBJ2-1, the V gene TRBV4-2, with D possibly being TRBD1 (5 bases). This CDR3 contains 13 residues. The ends were cut back, 1 base at V and 5 bases at J, with 6 bases in the middle. The germline V gene has CDR1 LGHNA and CDR2 YNFKEQ. The CDR3 DNA is TGTGCCAGCAGCCAAGTCAGGGACAATGAGCAGTTCTTC. It is translated as CASSQVRDNEQFF.

V gene TRBV28 combines with J gene TRBJ1-1; 12 bases align to TRBD1. Germline CDR1 is MDHEN and CDR2 is SYDVKM. V gave up 8 bases and J gave up 8 bases; unmatched junction bases: 9. The CDR3 totals 14 residues. The CDR3 here is CASASGTGGLEAFF. The CDR3 DNA reads as TGTGCCAGCGCATCCGGGACAGGGGGCTTGGAAGCTTTCTTT.

This clonotype was seen only a few times. The rearrangement joins TRBV7-2 to TRBJ1-4; TRBD1 agrees at 7 bases. With 4 bases clipped from V and 3 bases from J, the junction kept 5 bases outside the gene matches. The CDR3 length is 15 residues. CDR1 and CDR2 from the germline V gene are SGHTA and FQGNSA. CDR3 in DNA: TGTGCCAGCAGCTCCACGGGACAGCCTAATGAAAAACTGTTTTTT. Protein: CASSSTGQPNEKLFF.

The gene calls are TRBV29-1 and TRBJ2-5; D possibly matches TRBD1 or TRBD2 (5 bases each). Germline CDR1 is SQVTM and CDR2 is ANQGSEA. The CDR3 has 13 residues. CDR3 nucleotide sequence: TGCACCTATGATGGGGCGGGTGAAGAGACCCAGTACTTC. It encodes CTYDGAGEETQYF.

This clonotype was counted a single time. This chain uses TRBV20-1 with TRBJ2-4; D remains ambiguous. V lost 1 base to trimming and J lost 0 bases, with 13 bases between them. CDR3 length equals 16 residues. CDR1 DFQATT and CDR2 SNEGSKA come from the germline V gene (reference sequence). The CDR3 DNA reads TGCAGTGCTAGAGGTTTCGGCCCCTTAGCCAAAAACATTCAGTACTTC. Protein sequence: CSARGFGPLAKNIQYF.

The chain is built from TRBV6-5 and TRBJ2-6; D uncertain. This CDR3 has 17 residues. The V end lost 5 bases, the J end lost 0 bases, and 14 bases lay between the germline ends. Germline V gene lookup returns CDR1 MNHEY and CDR2 SVGAGI. This CDR3 is CASSPDVGISGANVLTF. CDR3 in DNA: TGTGCCAGCAGTCCAGACGTAGGAATCTCTGGGGCCAACGTCCTGACTTTC.

This clonotype was counted at least ten times. The chain employs TRBV12-3 or TRBV12-4 and TRBJ1-1, with D possibly TRBD1 on 5 matching bases. This CDR3 comprises 16 residues. The V and J ends lost 4 bases and 4 bases respectively, with 19 bases between them. The CDR3 region is CASSSSDTLRRTEAFF. In nucleotides, the CDR3 is TGTGCCAGCAGTTCATCGGACACCCTGAGACGCACTGAAGCTTTCTTT.

This clonotype turned up a few times. CDR3 residues: CASRRTSGRVFREQFF. CDR3 in DNA: TGTGCCAGCAGGAGAACTAGCGGGCGCGTCTTCCGCGAGCAGTTCTTC. The chain has TRBV11-2 and TRBJ2-1; 9 bases match TRBD2. After removal of 6 bases from V and 10 bases from J, the junction contained 16 bases not matched to a gene. This CDR3 comprises 16 residues. CDR1 and CDR2 (germline): SGHAT, FQNNGV.

The V gene is TRBV6-6, the J gene TRBJ2-5; no firm D call. CDR3 length: 15 amino acids. Germline CDR1 is MNHNY and CDR2 is SVGAGI (reference sequence). The V end was cut by 3 bases, the J end by 6 bases, with 17 bases between. CDR3 in amino acids: CASSYGEGIGKTQYF. The CDR3 nucleotides are TGTGCCAGCAGTTATGGGGAAGGGATAGGGAAGACCCAGTACTTC.

In its sample, this clonotype was seen a few times. The chain is built from TRBV12-3 or TRBV12-4 and TRBJ1-1, with a weak D call TRBD1 (5 bases). The CDR3 is 14 residues long. The V gene lost 6 bases and the J gene lost 3 bases, with 14 bases spanning the gap. The CDR3 is CASSGAWGDTEAFF. The CDR3 region has the DNA TGTGCCAGCAGCGGGGCCTGGGGAGACACTGAAGCTTTCTTT.

This clonotype came up a few times. This chain uses TRBV20-1 with TRBJ2-3; 7 bases are shared with TRBD2. The germline V gene has CDR1 DFQATT and CDR2 SNEGSKA (reference sequence). The junction had 8 bases not matched to a gene; V was cut back by 0 bases and J by 2 bases. This CDR3 comprises 16 residues. Here the CDR3 reads CSARDKLAENTDTQYF. The CDR3 coding sequence is TGCAGTGCTAGAGATAAGCTAGCGGAGAACACAGATACGCAGTATTTT.

The chain recombines TRBV11-1 with TRBJ2-7; D is perhaps TRBD1 (5 bases). Germline V gene data show CDR1 as SGHAT and CDR2 as FQDESV (reference sequence). CDR3 length equals 15 residues. Trimming pared 0 bases from V and 2 bases from J, leaving 11 bases between. This CDR3 reads CASSLAADSTYEQYF. The CDR3 DNA reads as TGTGCCAGCAGCTTAGCGGCCGACAGCACCTACGAGCAGTACTTC.

This clonotype was counted ten times or more. The CDR3 loop reads CATSDTTVRNEQFF. In DNA form, the CDR3 reads TGTGCCACCAGTGATACGACAGTGCGCAATGAGCAGTTCTTC. The J gene is TRBJ2-1, the V gene TRBV24-1; maybe TRBD1 (5 bases). Germline CDR1 KGHDR, CDR2 SFDVKD. The CDR3 loop spans 14 amino acids. V gave up 3 bases and J gave up 6 bases, with 11 bases separating them.

The table lists this clonotype with many counts. V and J are TRBV5-1 and TRBJ2-7; a possible D gene is TRBD2 (5 bases). This CDR3 is 15 amino acids long. The V gene's germline CDR1 is SGHRS and CDR2 YFSETQ. With 0 bases removed from V and 5 bases from J, the gap between germline ends came to 15 bases. This CDR3 reads CASSLAAGVPHEQYF. The CDR3 DNA follows: TGCGCCAGCAGCTTGGCCGCCGGGGTTCCCCACGAGCAGTACTTC.

This clonotype was counted many times. Here the CDR3 reads CASSLEGRSYEQYF. The CDR3 nucleotides read TGTGCCAGCAGCTTAGAGGGTAGATCCTACGAGCAGTACTTC. This sequence joins TRBV11-2 and TRBJ2-7; no firm D call. The CDR3 has 14 amino acids. The germline V gene encodes CDR1 SGHAT and CDR2 FQNNGV. V lost 0 bases, J lost 1 base, and 7 bases lay in between.

A few counts support this clonotype. The J gene is TRBJ2-5, the V gene TRBV5-1; 10 bases fit TRBD2. The trim removed 1 base at V and 4 bases at J, leaving 7 bases unmatched. CDR1 and CDR2 (germline): SGHRS, YFSETQ. This CDR3 comprises 16 residues. In DNA form, the CDR3 reads TGCGCCAGCAGCTTGAGCGGGGGGGCCGTACGAGAGACCCAGTACTTC. Its translation is CASSLSGGAVRETQYF.

DNA for the CDR3: TGTGCCAGCAGCCAATCAGGATATAGCAATCAGCCCCAGCATTTT. Its protein is CASSQSGYSNQPQHF. This sequence joins TRBV3-1 and TRBJ1-5; unclear D gene. The V and J ends lost 2 bases and 0 bases respectively, with 8 bases between them. The CDR3 consists of 15 residues. Germline assignment: CDR1 LGHDT and CDR2 YNNKEL (reference sequence).

A remark on this clonotype: One junction end disagrees with the germline gene, perhaps due to a read error. The rearrangement links TRBV7-2 to TRBJ1-2; 7 nucleotides agree with TRBD1. Germline values: CDR1 SGHTA, CDR2 FQGNSA. There are 15 residues in the CDR3. The CDR3 bases are TGTCCCAGCAGCTTAGGCCGGGACAGAAACTATGGCTACACCTTC. Translated, it gives CPSSLGRDRNYGYTF.

The chain employs TRBV7-2 and TRBJ2-3, with 10 bases fitting TRBD2. V was pared by 1 base and J by 6 bases, with 13 bases of the junction left unmatched. Germline CDR1 and CDR2: SGHTA and FQGNSA. This CDR3 has 18 residues. Here the CDR3 DNA reads TGTGCCAGCAGCTTAGGATCATATGGACTAGCGGTGGAGGATACGCAGTATTTT. It translates to CASSLGSYGLAVEDTQYF.

V gene TRBV29-1 combines with J gene TRBJ2-7; 8 nucleotides align to TRBD2. The CDR3 is 14 amino acids. Germline CDR1 reads SQVTM; CDR2 reads ANQGSEA. J gave up 4 bases and V 4 bases, and 9 bases lay outside the gene matches. The CDR3 coding sequence is TGCAGCGTTGGAGGACGCGGGGGGCCTTACGAGCAGTACTTC. As protein: CSVGGRGGPYEQYF.

This clonotype has a count of ten or more. The chain links TRBV7-2 to TRBJ2-7; D gene ambiguous. Germline V gene data show CDR1 as SGHTA and CDR2 as FQGNSA. With 0 bases removed from V and 3 bases from J, the gap between germline ends came to 9 bases. The CDR3 length is 14 residues. CDR3 sequence: CASSLAAGYYEQYF. CDR3 in DNA: TGTGCCAGCAGCTTAGCGGCAGGTTACTACGAGCAGTACTTC.

The chain is built from TRBV27 and TRBJ1-6; no clear D. The CDR3 totals 14 residues. Germline V gene lookup returns CDR1 MNHEY and CDR2 SMNVEV (reference sequence). CDR3: CASGWSSYNSPLHF. DNA of the CDR3: TGTGCTTCCGGCTGGAGCTCCTATAATTCACCCCTCCACTTT.

This clonotype was detected a few times. This chain uses TRBV29-1 with TRBJ2-1, with TRBD2 identical over 14 bases. The ends lost 5 bases at V and 7 bases at J; junction bases unmatched: 7. CDR1 is SQVTM and CDR2 is ANQGSEA in the germline V gene. The CDR3 spans 15 residues. This CDR3 is CSVTATSGRGNEQFF. CDR3 nucleotides: TGCAGCGTTACCGCGACTAGCGGGAGGGGGAATGAGCAGTTCTTC.